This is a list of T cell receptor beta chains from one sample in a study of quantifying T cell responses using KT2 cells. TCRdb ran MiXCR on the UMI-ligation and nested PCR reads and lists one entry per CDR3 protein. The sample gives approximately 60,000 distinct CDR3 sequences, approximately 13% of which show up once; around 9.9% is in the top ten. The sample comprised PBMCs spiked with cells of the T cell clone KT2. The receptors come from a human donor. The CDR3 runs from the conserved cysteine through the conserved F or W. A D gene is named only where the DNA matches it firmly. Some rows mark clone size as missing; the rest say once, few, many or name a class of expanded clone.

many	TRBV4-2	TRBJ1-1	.	CASSQDTEMNTEAFF	TGTGCCAGCAGCCAAGATACCGAAATGAACACTGAAGCTTTCTTT
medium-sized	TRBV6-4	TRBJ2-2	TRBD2	CASSERGGDTGELFF	TGTGCCAGCAGTGAGCGGGGGGGCGACACCGGGGAGCTGTTTTTT
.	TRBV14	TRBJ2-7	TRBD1	CASSQGQGRYEQYF	TGTGCCAGCAGCCAAGGACAGGGGCGCTACGAGCAGTACTTC
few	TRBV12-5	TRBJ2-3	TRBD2	CASGLARGAGTDTQYF	TGTGCTAGTGGTTTGGCGCGGGGGGCCGGAACAGATACGCAGTATTTT
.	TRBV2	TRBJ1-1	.	CASRANVNTEAFF	TGTGCCAGCAGGGCCAATGTTAACACTGAAGCTTTCTTT
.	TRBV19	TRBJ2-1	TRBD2	CASSIVLAGIYNEQFF	TGTGCCAGTAGTATAGTGCTAGCGGGAATCTACAATGAGCAGTTCTTC
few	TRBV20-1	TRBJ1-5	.	CSARSRTVQPQHF	TGCAGTGCTAGGTCGAGGACGGTGCAGCCCCAGCATTTT
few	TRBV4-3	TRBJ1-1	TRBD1	CASSQDLSGTGGQYTEAFF	TGCGCCAGCAGCCAAGATTTATCGGGGACAGGGGGCCAGTACACTGAAGCTTTCTTT
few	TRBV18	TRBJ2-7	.	CASSPTGGDADEQYF	TGTGCCAGCTCACCTACAGGGGGGGATGCCGACGAGCAGTACTTC
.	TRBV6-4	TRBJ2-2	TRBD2	CASSDGTSTGELFF	TGTGCCAGCAGTGACGGGACTAGCACCGGGGAGCTGTTTTTT
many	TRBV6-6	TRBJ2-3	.	CASSYPVEQSSTDTQYF	TGTGCCAGCAGTTACCCAGTCGAGCAATCTAGCACAGATACGCAGTATTTT
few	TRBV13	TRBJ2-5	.	CASSRAGVETQYF	TGTGCCAGCAGCCGCGCAGGGGTTGAGACCCAGTACTTC
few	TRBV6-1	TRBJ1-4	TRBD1	CASSETAGGENEKLFF	TGTGCCAGCAGTGAGACCGCAGGGGGGGAGAATGAAAAACTGTTTTTT
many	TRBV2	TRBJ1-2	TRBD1	CASRAGTANYGYTF	TGTGCCAGCAGAGCCGGGACAGCGAACTATGGCTACACCTTC
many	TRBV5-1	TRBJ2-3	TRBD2	CASSSSRSGGTQYF	TGCGCCAGCAGCTCCTCTCGATCGGGAGGTACGCAGTATTTT
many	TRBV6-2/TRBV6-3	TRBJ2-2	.	CASSYRVETGELFF	TGTGCCAGCAGTTACAGGGTCGAAACCGGGGAGCTGTTTTTT
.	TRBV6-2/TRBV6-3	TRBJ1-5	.	CASSLVSMYQPQHF	TGTGCCAGCAGTTTAGTTTCTATGTATCAGCCCCAGCATTTT
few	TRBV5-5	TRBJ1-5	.	CASSLQTSNNQPQHF	TGTGCCAGCAGCTTGCAGACCAGCAATAATCAGCCCCAGCATTTT
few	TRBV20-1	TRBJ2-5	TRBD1	CSFPGQPQETQYF	TGCAGTTTCCCGGGACAGCCTCAAGAGACCCAGTACTTC
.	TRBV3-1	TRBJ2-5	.	CASSQEGQGKETQYF	TGTGCCAGCAGCCAAGAGGGTCAGGGGAAAGAGACCCAGTACTTC
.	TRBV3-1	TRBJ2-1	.	CASSQEEGYNEQFF	TGTGCCAGCAGCCAAGAGGAGGGATACAATGAGCAGTTCTTC
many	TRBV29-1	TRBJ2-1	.	CSVDATHTDNEQFF	TGCAGCGTTGATGCGACACACACCGACAATGAGCAGTTCTTC
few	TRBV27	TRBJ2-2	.	CASSLGAIRATGELFF	TGTGCCAGCAGTTTAGGGGCCATTCGGGCCACCGGGGAGCTGTTTTTT
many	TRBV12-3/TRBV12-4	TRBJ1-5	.	CASSPDRTSNQPQHF	TGTGCCAGCAGCCCCGACAGAACGAGCAATCAGCCCCAGCATTTT
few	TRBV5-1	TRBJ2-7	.	CASSLAGQAPYEQYF	TGCGCCAGCAGCTTGGCCGGGCAGGCACCCTACGAGCAGTACTTC
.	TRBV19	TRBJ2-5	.	CASSMDFQETQYF	TGTGCCAGTAGTATGGACTTTCAAGAGACCCAGTACTTC
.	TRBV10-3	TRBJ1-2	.	CAISPQGSGGYTF	TGTGCCATCAGTCCTCAGGGTTCTGGTGGCTACACCTTC
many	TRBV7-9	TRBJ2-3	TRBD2	CASSSGLSGKADTQYF	TGTGCCAGCAGCTCTGGGCTTAGCGGGAAGGCAGATACGCAGTATTTT
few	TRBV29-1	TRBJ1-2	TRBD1	CSAAARDRSYYGYTF	TGCAGCGCCGCCGCCAGGGACAGGAGTTACTATGGCTACACCTTC
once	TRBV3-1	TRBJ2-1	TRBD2	CASSQVGRDNNEQFF	TGTGCCAGCAGCCAAGTGGGGAGGGATAACAATGAGCAGTTCTTC
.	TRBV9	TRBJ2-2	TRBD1	CASSPTGLAGELFF	TGTGCCAGCAGCCCGACAGGGCTCGCCGGGGAGCTGTTTTTT